The subject of this entry is one T cell receptor beta chain. Its antigen is undetermined. This entry belongs to a study of vaccination and CD4 T cells after COVID-19. The Oncomine TCR Beta short-read assay was what sequenced the DNA obtained from cultured CD4+ T cells. TCRdb re-called the PCR reads with MiXCR, one entry per CDR3 protein. The sample has some 16,000 distinct CDR3 sequences; approximately 58% are singletons. V was clipped by 4 bases and J by 1 base, with 10 bases between them. The germline V gene has CDR1 DFQATT and CDR2 SNEGSKA (reference sequence). The CDR3 extends over 13 amino acids. Described treatment: roughly nine-day PBMC culture with coronavirus spike peptide pools or control peptides (ViraFEST assay). Peptide pool stimulation in ViraFEST expanded antigen-specific T cells, whose TCRs were then sequenced. The culture of a few million PBMCs per well included approximately 10 IU/ml IL-2 and 9.5 to 10 ug/ml peptide pools.

The rearrangement uses TRBV20-1 and TRBJ1-1; D not resolved. Source material: CD4+ T cells from blood, cultured in vitro. This clonotype was obtained from a human donor who had recovered from COVID-19. CDR3 loop: CSANGPANTEAFF. DNA of the CDR3: TGCAGTGCTAACGGACCTGCGAACACTGAAGCTTTCTTT.